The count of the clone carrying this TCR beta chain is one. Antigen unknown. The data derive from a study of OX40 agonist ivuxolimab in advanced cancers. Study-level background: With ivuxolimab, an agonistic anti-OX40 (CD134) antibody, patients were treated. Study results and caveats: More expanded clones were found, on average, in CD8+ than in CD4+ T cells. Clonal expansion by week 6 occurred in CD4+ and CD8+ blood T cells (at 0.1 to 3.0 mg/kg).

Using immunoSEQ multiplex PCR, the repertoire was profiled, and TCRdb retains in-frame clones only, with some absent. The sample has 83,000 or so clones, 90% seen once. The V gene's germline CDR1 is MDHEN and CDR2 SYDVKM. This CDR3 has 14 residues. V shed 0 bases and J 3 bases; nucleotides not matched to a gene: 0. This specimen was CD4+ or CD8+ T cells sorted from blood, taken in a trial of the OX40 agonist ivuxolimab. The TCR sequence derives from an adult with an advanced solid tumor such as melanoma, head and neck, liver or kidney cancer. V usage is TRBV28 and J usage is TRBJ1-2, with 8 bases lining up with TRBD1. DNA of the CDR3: TGTGCCAGCAGTTTATGGGACAGGGACTATGGCTACACCTTC. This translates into CASSLWDRDYGYTF.